The 11 T cell receptor beta chains listed next were all sequenced from one sample in a study of cytomegalovirus exposure and HLA in healthy donors. 60 Vbeta and 13 Jbeta primers were used in PCR. Method: immunoSEQ multiplex PCR; TCRdb's copy keeps in-frame clones and lacks some. The sample consists of 150,000 or so clones, around 75% of them appearing once. The sample consisted of PBMCs. Receptor source: a man between 25 and 39 years old in good health and CMV-seropositive.

Only a few counts were recorded for this clone. J is TRBJ2-1 and V is TRBV10-3; TRBD2 agrees at 10 bases. Looked up from germline, CDR1 is ENHRY and CDR2 is SYGVKD. The CDR3 covers 15 residues. Trimming took 3 bases from V and 6 from J; bases not matched to a gene: 5. Written as DNA, the CDR3 is TGTGCCATCAGTGACGGATCTAGCGGGAGCAATGAGCAGTTCTTC. Translating it yields CAISDGSSGSNEQFF.

The CDR3 DNA reads as TGCGCCAGCAGCCAGAGGACAGCCCAAGAGACCCAGTACTTC. It yields the protein CASSQRTAQETQYF. The chain couples TRBV4-1 to TRBJ2-5, with D tentatively TRBD1 (6 bases). Trimming removed 3 bases from V and 1 base from J, with 9 bases in between. The CDR3 totals 14 residues. CDR1 is MGHRA, CDR2 YSYEKL, per germline.

This chain connects TRBV27 to TRBJ1-1; TRBD1 agrees at 9 bases. With V trimmed by 5 bases and J by 8 bases, 6 bases remained unmatched. Germline CDR1 reads MNHEY; CDR2 reads SMNVEV (reference sequence). This CDR3 is 13 amino acids long. The CDR3, as DNA: TGTGCCAGCAGTCGACAGGGGGTGACCGAAGCTTTCTTT. This gives the protein CASSRQGVTEAFF.

The V call is TRBV27, the J call TRBJ2-7, with 13 bases aligning to TRBD2. The germline gives CDR1 MNHEY, CDR2 SMNVEV (reference sequence). The CDR3 runs to 15 residues. V was pared by 5 bases and J by 3 bases, with 4 bases of the junction left unmatched. The CDR3 region is CASSPLAGGLYEQYF. The CDR3 DNA sequence: TGTGCCAGCAGTCCACTAGCGGGAGGGCTCTACGAGCAGTACTTC.

This rearrangement joins TRBV20-1 to TRBJ1-1; no definite D call. The V gene lost 6 bases and the J gene lost 8 bases, with 10 bases spanning the gap. Germline CDR1 DFQATT, CDR2 SNEGSKA (reference sequence). There are 10 residues in the CDR3. The CDR3 region has the DNA TGCAGTGCGCTAGCGAGGGAAGCTTTCTTT. Amino acids: CSALAREAFF.

V gene TRBV10-2 combines with J gene TRBJ1-3; perhaps TRBD1 as D (6 bases). CDR1 is WSHSY and CDR2 is SAAADI in the germline V gene. The CDR3 spans 12 residues. Trimming left V 6 bases short and J 10 bases short, with 13 bases between. Here the CDR3 DNA reads TGCGCCAGCAGAATGGGAGGGGGGACCATATATTTT. Its translation is CASRMGGGTIYF.

The chain combines TRBV27 with TRBJ1-2; D not resolved. This CDR3 region has 14 residues. V was pared by 0 bases and J by 5 bases, with 10 bases between. From germline, CDR1 is MNHEY and CDR2 SMNVEV (reference sequence). CDR3 amino acids: CASSLSSRGYGYTF. As DNA, the CDR3 is TGTGCCAGCAGTTTATCTTCCCGGGGATATGGCTACACCTTC.

J is TRBJ1-3 and V is TRBV25-1; D remains ambiguous. CDR1 is MGHDK, CDR2 SYGVNS, per germline. V was shortened by 2 bases and J by 0 bases, with 8 bases between the two germline ends. The CDR3 is made up of 15 amino acids. The CDR3 nucleotides read TGTGCCAGCAGTGAAGTGGCCAACTCTGGAAACACCATATATTTT. It encodes CASSEVANSGNTIYF.

The chain couples TRBV18 to TRBJ2-4; a weak D match, TRBD1 (6 bases). This CDR3 has 16 residues. Germline V lookup: CDR1 KGHSH, CDR2 LQKENI. Trimming took 2 bases from V and 5 from J, leaving 16 bases between them. CDR3 sequence: CASSPSGGVIQNIQYF. CDR3 sequence (DNA): TGTGCCAGCTCACCAAGTGGGGGCGTGATCCAAAACATTCAGTACTTC.

The J gene is TRBJ2-7, the V gene TRBV6-5; 13 positions agree with TRBD2. Trimming at V came to 4 bases and at J to 6 bases, leaving 6 bases not matched to a gene. Germline CDR1 MNHEY, CDR2 SVGAGI. The CDR3 is 15 residues long. In DNA, the CDR3 is TGTGCCAGCAGTTTAGGACTAGCGGGGGTGGGCGAGCAGTACTTC. Protein product: CASSLGLAGVGEQYF.

The J gene is TRBJ2-6, the V gene TRBV30; D is undetermined. Germline-derived CDR1 and CDR2 are GTSNPN and SVGIG (reference sequence). The CDR3 has 16 amino acids. V lost 3 bases, J lost 4 bases, and 16 bases lay in between. CDR3 protein: CAWSAQVVRGANVLTF. CDR3 coding DNA: TGTGCCTGGAGCGCCCAGGTGGTCAGAGGGGCCAACGTCCTGACTTTC.